A single sample gave rise to the 26 T cell receptor beta chains below, sequenced in a study of OX40 agonist ivuxolimab in advanced cancers. The protocol was immunoSEQ multiplex PCR, while the TCRdb copy is restricted to in-frame clones and leaves out a portion. Of some 74,000 clones in the sample, roughly 91% are singletons; the top ten hold 0.3% to 0.4%. Source: CD4+ or CD8+ T cells sorted from blood, taken in a trial of the OX40 agonist ivuxolimab. These receptors all stem from an adult with an advanced solid tumor such as melanoma, head and neck, liver or kidney cancer.

This rearrangement joins TRBV19 to TRBJ1-5, with D hard to call. The CDR3 runs to 18 residues. Germline V gene lookup returns CDR1 LNHDA and CDR2 SQIVND (reference sequence). Trimming removed 0 bases from V and 1 base from J, with 16 bases in between. The CDR3 bases are TGTGCCAGTAGTATAGATTTTGGTCCGCTACGGAGCAATCAGCCCCAGCATTTT. This encodes CASSIDFGPLRSNQPQHF.

This clone was seen a single time. The V call is TRBV7-8, the J call TRBJ2-1; TRBD1 agrees at 7 bases. Trimming took 5 bases from V and 4 from J; bases not matched to a gene: 5. The length of the CDR3 is 14 residues. The germline V gene encodes CDR1 SGHVS and CDR2 FQNEAQ. CDR3 in DNA: TGTGCCAGCAGCAGACAGGGTAGGTACAATGAGCAGTTCTTC. It is translated as CASSRQGRYNEQFF.

The rearrangement joins TRBV30 to TRBJ2-3; 10 nucleotides line up with TRBD2. Losses at the gene ends were 8 bases for V and 0 bases for J; bases not matched to a gene: 14. The CDR3 has 17 residues. CDR1 and CDR2 (germline): GTSNPN, SVGIG (reference sequence). The CDR3 here is CALTHALTSGSTDTQYF. The DNA for the CDR3 is TGTGCCCTAACCCACGCCCTGACTAGCGGGAGCACAGATACGCAGTATTTT.

V usage is TRBV10-2 and J usage is TRBJ2-2; TRBD1 or TRBD2 may be the D gene (5 bases each). CDR3 length: 14 amino acids. V gave up 6 bases and J gave up 6 bases, with 14 bases separating them. The germline CDR1 and CDR2 sequences are WSHSY and SAAADI. The CDR3 DNA reads as TGCGCCAGCAGGACCGGGACGGTGGCCGGGGAGCTGTTTTTT. This codes for CASRTGTVAGELFF.

This chain connects TRBV7-6 to TRBJ2-7; no clear D gene. The CDR3 covers 14 residues. V was trimmed by 1 base and J by 2 bases, leaving 9 bases between them. Germline V gene sequence: CDR1 SGHVS, CDR2 FNYEAQ. The CDR3 DNA follows: TGTGCCAGCAGCTTAGGAACAGTCACCTACGAGCAGTACTTC. Its protein product is CASSLGTVTYEQYF.

The chain couples TRBV25-1 to TRBJ2-2; tentatively, D is TRBD1 (6 bases). Trimming cost V 6 bases and J 0 bases, with 14 bases left between them. This CDR3 spans 16 amino acids. The germline V gene encodes CDR1 MGHDK and CDR2 SYGVNS. The CDR3 DNA sequence: TGTGCCAGCAGCTACGGGCAGGGGACGAACACCGGGGAGCTGTTTTTT. The encoded protein is CASSYGQGTNTGELFF. Combining the CDR3 with reference TRBV25-1 and TRBJ2-2 gives the whole variable domain EADIYQTPRYLVIGTGKKITLECSQTMGHDKMYWYQQDPGMELHLIHYSYGVNSTEKGDLSSESTVSRIRTEHFPLTLESARPSHTSQYLCASSYGQGTNTGELFFGEGSRLTVL.

The chain uses TRBV7-8 and TRBJ2-3, with TRBD1 matching 7 bases. Germline-derived CDR1 and CDR2 are SGHVS and FQNEAQ. Trimming took 1 base from V and 2 from J; bases not matched to a gene: 9. This CDR3 spans 17 amino acids. This chain's CDR3 is CASSLELGRGNTDTQYF. For the CDR3, the DNA is TGTGCCAGCAGCTTAGAATTAGGCAGGGGGAACACAGATACGCAGTATTTT.

This clone has a single count. The chain links TRBV18 to TRBJ1-5; a possible D gene is TRBD1 (5 bases). This CDR3 has 15 amino acids. V was cut by 6 bases and J by 4 bases, with 16 bases left in between. Germline V CDR1 and CDR2: KGHSH, LQKENI. Here the CDR3 reads CASSRTGGENQPQHF. The CDR3 DNA is TGTGCCAGCTCCCGAACAGGAGGGGAAAATCAGCCCCAGCATTTT.

The chain joins TRBV11-2 to TRBJ2-7; TRBD1 might be the D (5 bases). CDR3 size: 14 residues. Deletions cut 0 bases from V and 0 bases from J, with 6 bases between. The V gene's germline CDR1 is SGHAT and CDR2 FQNNGV. The CDR3 spells CASSLETGSYEQYF. The CDR3 DNA reads TGTGCCAGCAGCTTAGAAACAGGCTCCTACGAGCAGTACTTC.

The V and J genes are TRBV18 and TRBJ2-5; the match to TRBD2 covers 10 bases. The CDR3 has 15 residues. Unmatched junction bases numbered 7, after V lost 4 bases and J lost 5 bases. Germline loops: CDR1 KGHSH, CDR2 LQKENI. The CDR3 DNA follows: TGTGCCAGCTCACAGAGGACTAGCGGTGCCGAGACCCAGTACTTC. Its protein is CASSQRTSGAETQYF.

The rearrangement joins TRBV28 to TRBJ2-1; D gene uncertain. CDR3 length: 12 amino acids. CDR1 and CDR2 (germline): MDHEN, SYDVKM. Trimming removed 5 bases from V and 8 bases from J, with 10 bases in between. In DNA form, the CDR3 reads TGTGCCAGCAGTCCTCAGAGGCATGAGCAGTTCTTC. It specifies CASSPQRHEQFF. Based on the CDR3 plus reference TRBV28 and TRBJ2-1, the full variable domain is DVKVTQSSRYLVKRTGEKVFLECVQDMDHENMFWYRQDPGLGLRLIYFSYDVKMKEKGDIPEGYSVSREKKERFSLILESASTNQTSMYLCASSPQRHEQFFGPGTRLTVL.

The chain couples TRBV6-5 to TRBJ2-4; no firm D call. CDR3 length equals 13 residues. Looked up from germline, CDR1 is MNHEY and CDR2 is SVGAGI. Trimming removed 5 bases at V and 7 bases at J, with 12 bases between. The CDR3 DNA reads as TGTGCCAGCAGTCCCCGTGGAGACAACATTCAGTACTTC. This encodes CASSPRGDNIQYF.

The J gene is TRBJ1-6, the V gene TRBV6-6; D ambiguous. The CDR3 sequence is 15 residues long. Between the trimmed V and J ends, which lost 0 bases and 7 bases, there was a span of 10 bases. Per the germline V gene, CDR1 is MNHNY and CDR2 is SVGAGI (reference sequence). The CDR3, as DNA: TGTGCCAGCAGTTACTCAGTGGGGAAAAATTCACCCCTCCACTTT. This sequence encodes CASSYSVGKNSPLHF.

J is TRBJ2-3 and V is TRBV7-3; no firm D call. Trimming removed 5 bases from V and 5 bases from J, with 17 bases in between. CDR1 and CDR2 (germline): SGHTA, FQGTGA. The CDR3 covers 15 residues. The CDR3 region is CASSPDGSVGDTQYF. DNA for the CDR3: TGTGCCAGCAGCCCCGACGGCTCGGTCGGAGATACGCAGTATTTT.

The chain links TRBV28 to TRBJ2-1; 11 bases match TRBD2. Per germline, CDR1 MDHEN and CDR2 SYDVKM. This CDR3 comprises 16 residues. J lost 7 bases, V lost 7 bases, and 12 bases had no gene match. The DNA of the CDR3 is TGTGCCAGCACCCCCCCAATAGCGGGGGGGAATAATGAGCAGTTCTTC. It codes for CASTPPIAGGNNEQFF.

The rearrangement uses TRBV18 and TRBJ1-6; the D is unclear. CDR1 and CDR2 from the germline V gene are KGHSH and LQKENI. This CDR3 contains 14 residues. Trimming shortened V by 0 bases and J by 7 bases, and 7 bases separated the two germline ends. CDR3 loop: CASSPPYGNSPLHF. Written as DNA, the CDR3 is TGTGCCAGCTCACCACCTTACGGAAATTCACCCCTCCACTTT. Combining the CDR3 with reference TRBV18 and TRBJ1-6 gives the whole variable domain NAGVMQNPRHLVRRRGQEARLRCSPMKGHSHVYWYRQLPEEGLKFMVYLQKENIIDESGMPKERFSAEFPKEGPSILRIQQVVRGDSAAYFCASSPPYGNSPLHFGNGTRLTVT.

The V gene is TRBV14, the J gene TRBJ1-6; D ambiguous. The CDR3 contains 17 residues. The V and J ends lost 3 bases and 0 bases respectively, with 12 bases between them. Germline lookup yields CDR1 SGHDN and CDR2 FVKESK. The CDR3 region has the DNA TGTGCCAGCAGCCAGATCACATTGAGCTCCTATAATTCACCCCTCCACTTT. Amino acid sequence: CASSQITLSSYNSPLHF.

This chain connects TRBV6-1 to TRBJ1-5; 9 nucleotides match TRBD1. Looked up from germline, CDR1 is MNHNS and CDR2 is SASEGT. This CDR3 contains 15 residues. V dropped 1 base and J dropped 5; count of bases not matched to a gene: 3. In DNA form, the CDR3 reads TGTGCCAGCAGTGAAGGGACAGGGGTCCATCAGCCCCAGCATTTT. This gives the protein CASSEGTGVHQPQHF.

The rearrangement joins TRBV2 to TRBJ2-3; tentative D call: TRBD2 (5 bases). The CDR3 totals 13 residues. Germline V CDR1 and CDR2: SNHLY, FYNNEI. The V end was cut by 4 bases, the J end by 5 bases, with 10 bases between. In nucleotides, the CDR3 is TGTGCCAGCAGTGGCACTAGAGTAGATACGCAGTATTTT. Its translation is CASSGTRVDTQYF.

This clone has only one observation. Here the CDR3 reads CSVRGGKANTEAFF. The CDR3 DNA is TGCAGCGTGAGAGGGGGTAAGGCGAACACTGAAGCTTTCTTT. The chain joins TRBV29-1 to TRBJ1-1, with D perhaps matching TRBD1 (6 bases). Trimming took off 6 bases at V and 1 base at J, with 15 bases between the two ends. CDR1 is SQVTM and CDR2 is ANQGSEA in the germline V gene. The CDR3 runs 14 residues.

The rearrangement links TRBV6-4 to TRBJ2-3; the D gene could be TRBD1 or TRBD2 (5 bases each). The CDR3 contains 16 residues. Germline CDR1 is MRHNA and CDR2 is SNTAGT. The V gene lost 4 bases and the J gene lost 5 bases, with 19 bases spanning the gap. DNA for the CDR3: TGTGCCAGCAGTGGCGGTATCGGGGCGGTGAGAGATACGCAGTATTTT. Protein: CASSGGIGAVRDTQYF.

This chain joins TRBV6-5 and TRBJ2-4; D gene ambiguous. CDR3 length: 11 residues. Trimming removed 9 bases from V and 6 bases from J, with 9 bases in between. The germline CDR1 and CDR2 sequences are MNHEY and SVGAGI. CDR3 residues: CASKERNIQYF. The CDR3 region has the DNA TGTGCCAGTAAGGAAAGAAACATTCAGTACTTC.

The chain combines TRBV9 with TRBJ1-1, with TRBD1 identical over 8 bases. The CDR3 sequence is 13 residues long. V lost 0 bases to trimming and J lost 11 bases; unmatched junction nucleotides: 6. Germline-derived CDR1 and CDR2 are SGDLS and YYNGEE. The CDR3 region is CASSVDLTGEAFF. In DNA form, the CDR3 reads TGTGCCAGCAGCGTAGATCTGACAGGGGAGGCTTTCTTT.

This clone was picked up a small number of times. The gene calls are TRBV5-1 and TRBJ1-2; D not certain. Between the trimmed V and J ends, which lost 1 base and 7 bases, there was a span of 17 bases. Germline V CDR1 and CDR2: SGHRS, YFSETQ. This CDR3 is built from 15 residues. The CDR3 spells CASSLQDQAPGGYTF. The CDR3 DNA follows: TGCGCCAGCAGCTTGCAAGATCAGGCACCTGGTGGCTACACCTTC.

The rearrangement uses TRBV9 and TRBJ1-3, with 7 bases fitting TRBD1. Trimming at V came to 4 bases and at J to 7 bases, leaving 11 bases not matched to a gene. Per the germline V gene, CDR1 is SGDLS and CDR2 is YYNGEE. The CDR3 sequence is 15 residues long. CDR3 residues: CASSTRRQGGNTIYF. CDR3 in DNA: TGTGCCAGCAGCACACGGAGACAGGGAGGGAACACCATATATTTT.

The chain links TRBV5-5 to TRBJ1-2; possible D gene TRBD1, 5 bases. The V gene's germline CDR1 is SGHKS and CDR2 YYEKEE (reference sequence). The CDR3 is 13 residues long. V was pared by 5 bases and J by 4 bases, with 12 bases between. CDR3 bases: TGTGCCAGCAGGTCCAGGGTTAGCTATGGCTACACCTTC. This gives the protein CASRSRVSYGYTF. The full variable domain, its missing parts supplied by reference TRBV5-5 and TRBJ1-2, is DAGVTQSPTHLIKTRGQQVTLRCSPISGHKSVSWYQQVLGQGPQFIFQYYEKEERGRGNFPDRFSARQFPNYSSELNVNALLLGDSALYLCASRSRVSYGYTFGSGTRLTVV.